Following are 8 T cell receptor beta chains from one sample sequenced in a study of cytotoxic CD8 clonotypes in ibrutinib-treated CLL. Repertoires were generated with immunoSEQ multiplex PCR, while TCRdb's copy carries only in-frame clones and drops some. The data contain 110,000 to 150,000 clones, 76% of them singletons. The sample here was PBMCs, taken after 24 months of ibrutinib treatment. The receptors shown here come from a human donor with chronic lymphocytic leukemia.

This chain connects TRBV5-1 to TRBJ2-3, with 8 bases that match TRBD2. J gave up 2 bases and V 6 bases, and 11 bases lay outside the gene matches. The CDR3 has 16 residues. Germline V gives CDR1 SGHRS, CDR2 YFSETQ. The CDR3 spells CASKVGAGGPTDTQYF. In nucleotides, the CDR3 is TGCGCCAGCAAGGTAGGGGCGGGAGGTCCCACAGATACGCAGTATTTT. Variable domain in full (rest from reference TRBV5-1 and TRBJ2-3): KAGVTQTPRYLIKTRGQQVTLSCSPISGHRSVSWYQQTPGQGLQFLFEYFSETQRNKGNFPGRFSGRQFSNSRSEMNVSTLELGDSALYLCASKVGAGGPTDTQYFGPGTRLTVL.

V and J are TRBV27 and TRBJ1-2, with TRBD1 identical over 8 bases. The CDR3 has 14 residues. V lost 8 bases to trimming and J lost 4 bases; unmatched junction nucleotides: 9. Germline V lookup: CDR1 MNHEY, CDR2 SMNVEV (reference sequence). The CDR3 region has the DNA TGTGCCAGCGTGAACAGGGGGGACGTCTATGGCTACACCTTC. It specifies CASVNRGDVYGYTF.

The CDR3 nucleotides are TGTGCCAGCAGCCAACACAGGGGAACGAACACTGAAGCTTTCTTT. Protein: CASSQHRGTNTEAFF. The chain carries TRBV27 and TRBJ1-1; 7 bases align to TRBD1. CDR1 is MNHEY, CDR2 SMNVEV, per germline (reference sequence). Trimming removed 6 bases from V and 1 base from J; junction bases left unmatched: 8. The length of the CDR3 is 15 residues.

CDR3 in DNA: TGCGCCAGCAGCCAAGACGCTAGCAGTGAGCAGTTCTTC. Translating gives CASSQDASSEQFF. This chain connects TRBV4-3 to TRBJ2-1; D perhaps matches TRBD2 (5 bases). Germline CDR1 reads LGHNA; CDR2 reads YSLEER. This CDR3 has 13 residues. Trimming removed 0 bases from V and 9 bases from J, with 9 bases in between.

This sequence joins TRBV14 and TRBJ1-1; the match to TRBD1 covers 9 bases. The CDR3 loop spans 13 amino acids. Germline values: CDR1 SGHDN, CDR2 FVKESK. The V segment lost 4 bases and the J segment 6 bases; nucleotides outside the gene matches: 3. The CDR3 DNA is TGTGCCAGCAGCCGCACAGGGGGCTCTGAAGCTTTCTTT. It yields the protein CASSRTGGSEAFF.

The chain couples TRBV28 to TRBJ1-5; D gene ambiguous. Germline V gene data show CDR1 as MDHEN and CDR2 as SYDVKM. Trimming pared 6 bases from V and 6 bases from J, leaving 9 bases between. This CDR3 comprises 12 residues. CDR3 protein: CASSQVPQPQHF. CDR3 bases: TGTGCCAGCAGCCAGGTTCCTCAGCCCCAGCATTTT. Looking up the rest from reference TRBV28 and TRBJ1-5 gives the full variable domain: DVKVTQSSRYLVKRTGEKVFLECVQDMDHENMFWYRQDPGLGLRLIYFSYDVKMKEKGDIPEGYSVSREKKERFSLILESASTNQTSMYLCASSQVPQPQHFGDGTRLSIL.

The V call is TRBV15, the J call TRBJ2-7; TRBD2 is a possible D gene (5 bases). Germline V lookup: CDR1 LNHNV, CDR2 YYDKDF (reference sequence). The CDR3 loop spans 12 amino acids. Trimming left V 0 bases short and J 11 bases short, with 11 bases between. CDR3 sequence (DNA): TGTGCCACCAGCAGAGATGCGGGCATAGAGTACTTC. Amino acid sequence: CATSRDAGIEYF.

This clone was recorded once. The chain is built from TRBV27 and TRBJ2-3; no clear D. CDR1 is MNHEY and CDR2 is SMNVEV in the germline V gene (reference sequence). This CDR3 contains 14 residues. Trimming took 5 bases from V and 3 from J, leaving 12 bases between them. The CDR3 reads CASSPPDGTDTQYF. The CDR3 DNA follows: TGTGCCAGCAGTCCCCCTGATGGTACAGATACGCAGTATTTT.